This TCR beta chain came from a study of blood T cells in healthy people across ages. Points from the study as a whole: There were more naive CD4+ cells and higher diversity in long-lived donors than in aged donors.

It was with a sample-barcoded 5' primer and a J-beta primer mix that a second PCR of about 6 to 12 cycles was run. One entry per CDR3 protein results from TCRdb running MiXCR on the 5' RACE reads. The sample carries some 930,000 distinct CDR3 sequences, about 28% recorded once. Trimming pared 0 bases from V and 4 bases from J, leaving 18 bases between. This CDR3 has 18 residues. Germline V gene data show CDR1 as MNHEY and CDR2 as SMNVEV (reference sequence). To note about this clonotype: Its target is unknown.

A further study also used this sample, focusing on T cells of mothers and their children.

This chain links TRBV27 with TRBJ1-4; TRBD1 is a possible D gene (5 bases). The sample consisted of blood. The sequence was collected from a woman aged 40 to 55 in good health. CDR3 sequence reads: CASSLSGQGWGFNEKLFF. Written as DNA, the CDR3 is TGTGCCAGCAGTTTATCGGGGCAGGGCTGGGGTTTTAATGAAAAACTGTTTTTT.